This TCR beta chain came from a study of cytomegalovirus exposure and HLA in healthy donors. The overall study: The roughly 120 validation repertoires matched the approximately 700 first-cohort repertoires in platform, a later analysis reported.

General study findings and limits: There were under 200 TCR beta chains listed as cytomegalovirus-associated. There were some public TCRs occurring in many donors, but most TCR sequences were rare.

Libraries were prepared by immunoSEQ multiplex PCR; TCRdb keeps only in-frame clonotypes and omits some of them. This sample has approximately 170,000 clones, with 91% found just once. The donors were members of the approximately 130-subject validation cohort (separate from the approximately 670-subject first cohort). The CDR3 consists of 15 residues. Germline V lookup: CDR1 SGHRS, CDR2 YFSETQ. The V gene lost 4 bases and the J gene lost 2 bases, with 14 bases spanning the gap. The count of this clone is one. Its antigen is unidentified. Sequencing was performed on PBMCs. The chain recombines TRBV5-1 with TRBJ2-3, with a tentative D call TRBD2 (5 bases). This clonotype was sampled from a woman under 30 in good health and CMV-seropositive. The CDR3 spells CASSPGRGPTDTQYF. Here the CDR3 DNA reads TGCGCCAGCAGCCCTGGCCGAGGGCCCACAGATACGCAGTATTTT.